This entry lists 21 T cell receptor beta chains sequenced from one sample in a study of T-cell reconstitution after alpha-beta-depleted transplantation in children. Unique molecular identifiers were built into the TCRbeta library. MiXCR, run by TCRdb on the PCR reads, gives a single entry per CDR3 protein. The sample includes about 410,000 distinct CDR3 sequences, about a fifth seen only once; the top ten take over 3.5%. The source material was PBMCs from the stem cell graft donor, sampled from the stem cell graft. All receptors derive from a human donor who donated a stem cell graft to a child with acute myeloid leukemia.

This clonotype was observed at least ten times. The genes are TRBV29-1 and TRBJ2-4, with 9 bases lining up with TRBD1. The CDR3 is made up of 13 amino acids. Germline V gene data show CDR1 as SQVTM and CDR2 as ANQGSEA. V was pared by 7 bases and J by 3 bases, with 4 bases of the junction left unmatched. This chain's CDR3 is CSAQGQGKNIQYF. CDR3 nucleotide sequence: TGCAGCGCCCAGGGACAGGGCAAAAACATTCAGTACTTC.

In its sample, this clonotype was seen many times. This chain connects TRBV20-1 to TRBJ2-1, with D unresolved. Between the trimmed V and J ends, which lost 8 bases and 0 bases, there was a span of 14 bases. This CDR3 spans 14 amino acids. Germline V gene lookup returns CDR1 DFQATT and CDR2 SNEGSKA (reference sequence). The CDR3 bases are TGCAGTCCTACCGAGCGAGTCTCCTACAATGAGCAGTTCTTC. This sequence encodes CSPTERVSYNEQFF.

This clonotype was recorded at least ten times. The chain carries TRBV12-3 or TRBV12-4 and TRBJ2-1, with D unresolved. V was clipped by 10 bases and J by 4 bases, with 8 bases between them. This CDR3 spans 11 amino acids. The DNA for the CDR3 is TGTGCCACCAACGGTTACAATGAGCAGTTCTTC. Translation: CATNGYNEQFF.

There are a few counts of this clonotype. The genes are TRBV15 and TRBJ2-5, with a possible D match to TRBD1 (5 bases). This CDR3 is 15 amino acids long. Per germline, CDR1 LNHNV and CDR2 YYDKDF (reference sequence). Trimming cost V 0 bases and J 5 bases, with 13 bases left between them. CDR3 nucleotides: TGTGCCACCAGCAGAGATCAGAGCAGGGTGGAGACCCAGTACTTC. Protein sequence: CATSRDQSRVETQYF.

V and J are TRBV7-9 and TRBJ1-1, with D unclear. In germline, CDR1 is SEHNR, CDR2 FQNEAQ (reference sequence). The CDR3 length is 12 residues. The ends were cut back, 1 base at V and 10 bases at J, with 10 bases in the middle. DNA for the CDR3: TGTGCCAGCAGCTTAGTTCTCGCGGGAGCTTTCTTT. Translation: CASSLVLAGAFF.

V gene TRBV6-1 combines with J gene TRBJ2-2; 11 nucleotides align to TRBD2. Per germline, CDR1 MNHNS and CDR2 SASEGT. The CDR3 extends over 15 amino acids. V gave up 2 bases and J gave up 6 bases; unmatched junction bases: 2. Here the CDR3 DNA reads TGTGCCAGCAGTGAAATAGCGGGAGGGTCCGGGGAGCTGTTTTTT. Amino acids: CASSEIAGGSGELFF.

The chain links TRBV24-1 to TRBJ2-1; weak D call: TRBD2 (6 bases). Per the germline V gene, CDR1 is KGHDR and CDR2 is SFDVKD. The V end lost 0 bases, the J end lost 9 bases, and 8 bases lay between the germline ends. This CDR3 region has 13 residues. The CDR3 loop is CATSDLGGFEQFF. CDR3 DNA sequence: TGTGCCACCAGTGATTTGGGGGGGTTTGAGCAGTTCTTC.

This clonotype was recorded a few times. J is TRBJ2-5 and V is TRBV11-2; TRBD1 or TRBD2 may be the D gene (5 bases each). The V gene's germline CDR1 is SGHAT and CDR2 FQNNGV. The CDR3 has 12 residues. The ends were cut back, 8 bases at V and 5 bases at J, with 12 bases in the middle. The CDR3 DNA follows: TGTGCCAGCGGGTGGGGGACGGAGACCCAGTACTTC. Translation: CASGWGTETQYF.

This clonotype appeared many times. The chain joins TRBV20-1 to TRBJ2-7; no clear D. V lost 0 bases to trimming and J lost 5 bases, with 5 bases between them. Germline V lookup: CDR1 DFQATT, CDR2 SNEGSKA (reference sequence). The CDR3 sequence is 11 residues long. The CDR3 bases are TGCAGTGCTAGAGATCTGAACGAGCAGTACTTC. It codes for CSARDLNEQYF.

The V call is TRBV28, the J call TRBJ1-2, with D maybe TRBD1 (6 bases). CDR1 is MDHEN, CDR2 SYDVKM, per germline. CDR3 length equals 16 residues. Trimming took 2 bases from V and 2 from J, leaving 15 bases between them. CDR3 region: CASSLLLQGLNYGYTF. The DNA for the CDR3 is TGTGCCAGCAGTTTACTACTACAGGGATTGAACTATGGCTACACCTTC.

This clonotype was seen a few times. The rearrangement uses TRBV7-3 and TRBJ2-2, with D uncertain. This CDR3 region has 12 residues. Per the germline V gene, CDR1 is SGHTA and CDR2 is FQGTGA. V shed 8 bases and J shed 5 bases, with 9 bases lying between them. The DNA of the CDR3 is TGTGCCAGCGGGGTAATGACCGGGGAGCTGTTTTTT. It encodes CASGVMTGELFF.

The chain couples TRBV4-2 to TRBJ2-3, with TRBD2 matching 13 bases. J gave up 5 bases and V 4 bases, and 3 bases lay outside the gene matches. The CDR3 is 15 residues long. Germline V gene data show CDR1 as LGHNA and CDR2 as YNFKEQ. DNA of the CDR3: TGTGCCAGCAGCCCGGGACTAGCGGGGTTAGATACGCAGTATTTT. This encodes CASSPGLAGLDTQYF.

This clonotype has more than one count but fewer than ten. The CDR3 DNA reads as TGTGCCAGCAGCTTAGGACTACAGGCCTACGAGCAGTACTTC. Translation: CASSLGLQAYEQYF. V and J are TRBV7-9 and TRBJ2-7, with D perhaps TRBD1 or TRBD2 (5 bases each). Germline V gene data show CDR1 as SEHNR and CDR2 as FQNEAQ (reference sequence). The CDR3 is 14 amino acids. V was trimmed by 1 base and J by 2 bases, leaving 9 bases between them.

The CDR3 is CASSYDLRQGDYEQYF. The CDR3 DNA reads TGTGCCAGCAGTTACGATTTGAGGCAGGGGGACTACGAGCAGTACTTC. This chain joins TRBV28 and TRBJ2-7; 7 bases align to TRBD1. V gave up 4 bases and J gave up 3 bases; unmatched junction bases: 12. The CDR3 is 16 residues long. Germline V gives CDR1 MDHEN, CDR2 SYDVKM.

This clonotype appeared once. A junction end diverges from the germline sequence, so it may reflect a read error. Here the CDR3 reads CASSQAGHEQFF. CDR3 nucleotide sequence: TGCGCCAGTAGCCAAGCTGGTCATGAGCAGTTCTTC. This rearrangement joins TRBV4-1 to TRBJ2-1; D is ambiguous. Germline loops: CDR1 MGHRA, CDR2 YSYEKL. The CDR3 covers 12 residues.

The V and J genes are TRBV3-1 and TRBJ2-7; 7 positions match TRBD1. The germline gives CDR1 LGHDT, CDR2 YNNKEL (reference sequence). With 0 bases clipped from V and 9 bases from J, the junction kept 5 bases outside the gene matches. There are 13 residues in the CDR3. Here the CDR3 reads CASSQDTRGPQYF. CDR3 in DNA: TGTGCCAGCAGCCAAGATACGAGGGGGCCGCAGTACTTC.

This clonotype was recorded at least ten times. The chain is built from TRBV20-1 and TRBJ1-1; maybe TRBD1 (6 bases). The V and J ends lost 1 base and 10 bases respectively, with 13 bases between them. There are 12 residues in the CDR3. In germline, CDR1 is DFQATT, CDR2 SNEGSKA (reference sequence). This CDR3 is CSARGLQGVAFF. Written as DNA, the CDR3 is TGCAGTGCTAGAGGGTTACAGGGAGTAGCTTTCTTT.

This chain links TRBV27 with TRBJ2-7; 15 positions agree with TRBD2. The CDR3 runs to 16 residues. V shed 8 bases and J 6 bases; nucleotides not matched to a gene: 11. The germline V gene encodes CDR1 MNHEY and CDR2 SMNVEV (reference sequence). CDR3 sequence reads: CASRTSGRAIGGEQYF. CDR3 nucleotides: TGTGCCAGCCGGACTAGCGGGAGGGCCATTGGCGGCGAGCAGTACTTC.

In the case of this clonotype: One junction end does not reproduce the germline sequence, and a read error may be involved. This chain links TRBV5-1 with TRBJ2-1, with D perhaps assigned TRBD1 or TRBD2 (5 bases each). The CDR3 length is 15 residues. The germline gives CDR1 SGHRS, CDR2 YFSETQ. The CDR3 region has the DNA TGTGCCAGCAGTCTATCTAGTGGGGGATACAATGAGCAGTTCTTC. This sequence encodes CASSLSSGGYNEQFF. The whole variable domain, remainder taken from reference TRBV5-1 and TRBJ2-1, is KAGVTQTPRYLIKTRGQQVTLSCSPISGHRSVSWYQQTPGQGLQFLFEYFSETQRNKGNFPGRFSGRQFSNSRSEMNVSTLELGDSALYLCASSLSSGGYNEQFFGPGTRLTVL.

V and J are TRBV20-1 and TRBJ2-7; 7 bases line up with TRBD2. This CDR3 region has 14 residues. Trimming removed 3 bases from V and 3 bases from J; junction bases left unmatched: 8. The germline CDR1 and CDR2 sequences are DFQATT and SNEGSKA (reference sequence). This CDR3 reads CSASGREFGYEQYF. Written as DNA, the CDR3 is TGCAGTGCTAGTGGGCGGGAGTTCGGCTACGAGCAGTACTTC.

This sequence joins TRBV28 and TRBJ2-7; D is undetermined. The germline V gene encodes CDR1 MDHEN and CDR2 SYDVKM. This CDR3 region has 13 residues. Trimming removed 4 bases at V and 2 bases at J, with 9 bases between. The CDR3 loop reads CASSSLRPYEQYF. DNA for the CDR3: TGTGCCAGCAGTTCGTTGCGTCCCTACGAGCAGTACTTC.